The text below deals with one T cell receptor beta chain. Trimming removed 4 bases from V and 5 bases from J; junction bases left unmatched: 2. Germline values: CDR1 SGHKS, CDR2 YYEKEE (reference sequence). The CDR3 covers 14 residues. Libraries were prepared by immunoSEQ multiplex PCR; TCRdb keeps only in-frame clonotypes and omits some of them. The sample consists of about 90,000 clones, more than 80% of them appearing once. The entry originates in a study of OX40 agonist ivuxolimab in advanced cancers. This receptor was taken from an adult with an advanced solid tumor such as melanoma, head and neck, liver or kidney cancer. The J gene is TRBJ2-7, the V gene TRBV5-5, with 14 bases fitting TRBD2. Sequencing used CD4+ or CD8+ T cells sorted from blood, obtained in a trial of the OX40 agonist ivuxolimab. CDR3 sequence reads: CASSRTSGRNEQYF. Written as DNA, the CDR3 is TGTGCCAGCAGCCGGACTAGCGGGAGGAACGAGCAGTACTTC.